This passage covers 25 T cell receptor beta chains from one sample sequenced in a study of spatial heterogeneity in lung cancer. Time point specified: sample taken at primary tumor resection. Whole RNA was taken from tumor, nontumor lung or frozen PBMC; it was then sequenced unsorted. From the 5' RACE reads, TCRdb called clonotypes with MiXCR, one entry per CDR3 protein. The table shows about 38,000 distinct CDR3 sequences, with around 5.2% occurring only once. The sequenced sample was PBMCs, obtained at surgery. The receptors derive from a female donor with early-stage non-small cell lung cancer.

This clonotype was seen many times. This chain uses TRBV9 with TRBJ2-1; possibly TRBD1 for D (7 bases). CDR3 length: 15 residues. Looked up from germline, CDR1 is SGDLS and CDR2 is YYNGEE. Trimming removed 5 bases at V and 5 bases at J, with 17 bases between. CDR3 sequence: CASRAGGQFDNEQFF. In nucleotides, the CDR3 is TGTGCCAGCAGAGCCGGGGGACAGTTCGACAATGAGCAGTTCTTC.

This clonotype has at least ten counts. The V gene is TRBV28, the J gene TRBJ2-7; 8 bases line up with TRBD1. Germline V gene data show CDR1 as MDHEN and CDR2 as SYDVKM. Trimming took 5 bases from V and 5 from J; bases not matched to a gene: 11. This CDR3 comprises 15 residues. The CDR3 nucleotides are TGTGCCAGCAGTCCCAATGGACAGGGCCCTCACGAGCAGTACTTC. Translating gives CASSPNGQGPHEQYF.

This clonotype was seen at least ten times. V and J are TRBV5-1 and TRBJ2-4; 9 positions match TRBD1. CDR1 SGHRS and CDR2 YFSETQ come from the germline V gene. The CDR3 spans 14 residues. J gave up 7 bases and V 3 bases, and 5 bases lay outside the gene matches. The CDR3 DNA is TGCGCCAGCAGCTGGGGGACAGGGAGGAACATTCAGTACTTC. Translation: CASSWGTGRNIQYF.

As regards this clonotype: A read error may produce the germline difference seen at one junction end. CDR3 bases: TGTGCCAGCAGTTACTCCCTGGGCTTGAAGGACTTC. Protein sequence: CASSYSLGLKDF. V and J are TRBV6-2 or TRBV6-3 and TRBJ2-7; D uncertain. CDR1 is MNHEY and CDR2 is SVGEGT in the germline V gene. The CDR3 is 12 amino acids.

A note on this clonotype: One end of the junction fails to match germline, which may point to a read error. This chain uses TRBV7-7 with TRBJ2-7, with D tentatively TRBD2 (5 bases). Per germline, CDR1 SSHAT and CDR2 FNYEAQ (reference sequence). The CDR3 covers 17 residues. The CDR3 DNA is TGTGCTAGCAGATACACAACCCCCGTCTTCGGGGTATCCGAGCAGTACTTC. Protein product: CASRYTTPVFGVSEQYF.

Many counts were recorded for this clonotype. The chain combines TRBV28 with TRBJ1-2; perhaps TRBD1 as D (5 bases). The V and J ends lost 3 bases and 5 bases respectively, with 13 bases between them. Germline V gene lookup returns CDR1 MDHEN and CDR2 SYDVKM. The CDR3 consists of 14 residues. For the CDR3, the DNA is TGTGCCAGCAGTTTTGGGGGTTCGACTTATGGCTACACCTTC. Translation: CASSFGGSTYGYTF.

The chain couples TRBV18 to TRBJ1-5; unclear D gene. Germline V CDR1 and CDR2: KGHSH, LQKENI. The CDR3 is 12 residues long. The V and J ends lost 0 bases and 5 bases respectively, with 2 bases between them. The CDR3 region is CASSPPDQPQHF. CDR3 DNA sequence: TGTGCCAGCTCACCACCGGATCAGCCCCAGCATTTT.

The chain employs TRBV20-1 and TRBJ1-4; a weak D match, TRBD1 (6 bases). V was shortened by 2 bases and J by 5 bases, with 21 bases between the two germline ends. CDR3 length: 17 residues. Germline V CDR1 and CDR2: DFQATT, SNEGSKA (reference sequence). The CDR3 region is CSARRQGTLPANEKLFF. The CDR3 DNA is TGCAGTGCTAGAAGGCAGGGGACTCTTCCGGCGAATGAAAAACTGTTTTTT.

Ten or more counts support this clonotype. CDR3 residues: CASSKSGGSSYEQYF. CDR3 nucleotides: TGTGCCAGCAGCAAATCGGGCGGAAGCTCCTACGAGCAGTACTTC. V and J are TRBV21-1 and TRBJ2-7. TRBV21-1 is reported as a pseudogene. This CDR3 spans 15 amino acids.

This clonotype was counted ten times or more. This rearrangement joins TRBV5-1 to TRBJ1-4; D is unclear. CDR3 length equals 15 residues. V was trimmed by 0 bases and J by 5 bases, leaving 11 bases between them. Germline-derived CDR1 and CDR2 are SGHRS and YFSETQ. Here the CDR3 reads CASSLATIPNEKLFF. The CDR3 nucleotides read TGCGCCAGCAGCTTGGCCACGATACCGAATGAAAAACTGTTTTTT. The entire variable domain, with the rest obtained from reference TRBV5-1 and TRBJ1-4, is as follows: KAGVTQTPRYLIKTRGQQVTLSCSPISGHRSVSWYQQTPGQGLQFLFEYFSETQRNKGNFPGRFSGRQFSNSRSEMNVSTLELGDSALYLCASSLATIPNEKLFFGSGTQLSVL.

This clonotype appeared many times. The V and J genes are TRBV28 and TRBJ2-3; possibly TRBD1 for D (6 bases). The CDR3 consists of 14 residues. Germline assignment: CDR1 MDHEN and CDR2 SYDVKM. V shed 3 bases and J shed 5 bases, with 12 bases lying between them. The CDR3 loop reads CASSFLQGIDTQYF. CDR3 DNA: TGTGCCAGCAGTTTTCTACAGGGAATAGATACGCAGTATTTT.

This clonotype was detected only a few times. The chain uses TRBV5-4 and TRBJ1-2; D unresolved. CDR1 is SGHNT and CDR2 is YYREEE in the germline V gene (reference sequence). V was cut by 2 bases and J by 4 bases, with 15 bases left in between. The CDR3 contains 15 residues. The CDR3 is CASSLETLGLYGYTF. The CDR3 nucleotides read TGTGCCAGCAGCTTAGAGACTCTGGGCCTCTATGGCTACACCTTC.

This clonotype was seen ten or more times. For the CDR3, the DNA is TGTGCCATCAGTGAGTCGGTGCCTCCCCAACAGTATTTT. As protein: CAISESVPPQQYF. The chain couples TRBV10-3 to TRBJ2-3, with no clear D. The V and J ends lost 0 bases and 12 bases respectively, with 13 bases between them. CDR3 size: 13 residues. Germline V gives CDR1 ENHRY, CDR2 SYGVKD.

This clonotype has ten or more counts. This sequence joins TRBV5-1 and TRBJ2-1, with D perhaps given as TRBD1 or TRBD2 (5 bases each). Germline CDR1 reads SGHRS; CDR2 reads YFSETQ. The CDR3 runs to 15 residues. V was clipped by 0 bases and J by 1 base, with 8 bases between them. Written as DNA, the CDR3 is TGCGCCAGCAGCTTGGATGGGGGTTCCTACAATGAGCAGTTCTTC. Translated: CASSLDGGSYNEQFF.

This clonotype is medium-sized. The J gene is TRBJ2-7, the V gene TRBV4-3; 7 positions match TRBD1. Germline V gene sequence: CDR1 LGHNA, CDR2 YSLEER. Trimming cost V 1 base and J 5 bases; bases outside gene matches: 11. CDR3 length: 16 amino acids. The CDR3 DNA is TGCGCCAGCAGCCAAGCACTGACAGGGTCAGGCCACGAGCAGTACTTC. It codes for CASSQALTGSGHEQYF.

This clonotype was seen repeatedly, ten times or more. The chain joins TRBV7-2 to TRBJ2-7, with 8 bases aligning to TRBD2. Germline V gene data show CDR1 as SGHTA and CDR2 as FQGNSA. V lost 2 bases and J lost 6; bases outside the gene matches: 6. The CDR3 length is 14 residues. Here the CDR3 reads CASSLLRGASEQYF. Written as DNA, the CDR3 is TGTGCCAGCAGCTTACTGCGGGGGGCCAGCGAGCAGTACTTC.

The CDR3 region has the DNA TGTGCCAGCAGTGAGTTTGGGGGGCGCGACTATGGCTACACCTTC. Translating it yields CASSEFGGRDYGYTF. The genes are TRBV2 and TRBJ1-2, with D possibly being TRBD1 (6 bases). There are 15 residues in the CDR3. V shed 3 bases and J shed 3 bases, with 14 bases lying between them. Looked up from germline, CDR1 is SNHLY and CDR2 is FYNNEI.

The sample holds many counts of this clonotype. This chain joins TRBV12-3 or TRBV12-4 and TRBJ2-5; 7 positions agree with TRBD1. The CDR3 has 12 residues. The J segment lost 11 bases and the V segment lost 6 bases, leaving 9 bases of the junction unmatched. The CDR3, as DNA: TGTGCCAGCAGGCCGGCACCGGGACAGCAGTACTTC. Amino acids: CASRPAPGQQYF.

In its sample, this clonotype was seen a few times. CDR3 amino acids: CASSLIAGLAGLPTDTQYF. Here the CDR3 DNA reads TGTGCCAGCAGCTTGATTGCGGGACTAGCGGGGCTACCCACAGATACGCAGTATTTT. The chain employs TRBV11-2 and TRBJ2-3, with 13 bases identical to TRBD2. Germline CDR1 SGHAT, CDR2 FQNNGV. This CDR3 spans 19 amino acids. The ends lost 3 bases at V and 2 bases at J; junction bases unmatched: 11.

The chain uses TRBV18 and TRBJ2-5; 11 bases align to TRBD2. The CDR3 loop spans 16 amino acids. Germline V gene data show CDR1 as KGHSH and CDR2 as LQKENI. J gave up 1 base and V 3 bases, and 4 bases lay outside the gene matches. CDR3 DNA: TGTGCCAGCTCACCGCTAACTAGCGGGGGCCAAGAGACCCAGTACTTC. It specifies CASSPLTSGGQETQYF.

The sample holds many counts of this clonotype. V is TRBV10-3 and J is TRBJ1-6; no firm D call. The CDR3 consists of 15 residues. Per germline, CDR1 ENHRY and CDR2 SYGVKD. Deletions cut 0 bases from V and 9 bases from J, with 12 bases between. CDR3: CAISESGVGVSPLHF. The DNA for the CDR3 is TGTGCCATCAGTGAGTCCGGGGTTGGCGTTTCACCCCTCCACTTT.

This clonotype was counted at least ten times. The J gene is TRBJ2-2, the V gene TRBV3-1, with 7 bases aligning to TRBD2. Germline V lookup: CDR1 LGHDT, CDR2 YNNKEL (reference sequence). The V gene end was trimmed by 4 bases and the J gene end by 0 bases; junction bases not matched to a gene: 2. This CDR3 comprises 15 residues. This CDR3 reads CASSRSGTNTGELFF. The CDR3 region has the DNA TGTGCCAGCAGCCGCAGCGGGACGAACACCGGGGAGCTGTTTTTT.

This clonotype was detected ten times or more. The V and J genes are TRBV3-1 and TRBJ1-1; tentative D call: TRBD1 (5 bases). The V end was cut by 4 bases, the J end by 1 base, with 16 bases between. Per the germline V gene, CDR1 is LGHDT and CDR2 is YNNKEL (reference sequence). The CDR3 is 16 residues long. CDR3 amino acids: CASSPHGRGGNTEAFF. Written as DNA, the CDR3 is TGTGCCAGCAGCCCCCACGGGAGGGGCGGGAACACTGAAGCTTTCTTT.

Of note for this clonotype: This sequence may be a read error, since a much larger clone differs from it by one base. This rearrangement joins TRBV20-1 to TRBJ2-1; TRBD2 might be the D (7 bases). CDR3 length: 17 amino acids. Germline V gene lookup returns CDR1 DFQATT and CDR2 SNEGSKA (reference sequence). CDR3 sequence reads: CSARDLRGGAVYGEQIF. CDR3 in DNA: TGCAGTGCTAGAGATCTGCGAGGGGGGGCGGTTTACGGTGAGCAGATCTTC.

In its sample, this clonotype was seen many times. The chain recombines TRBV5-5 with TRBJ2-5; 10 nucleotides match TRBD2. The V gene's germline CDR1 is SGHKS and CDR2 YYEKEE (reference sequence). V shed 0 bases, J shed 5 bases, and the junction held 4 bases outside the gene matches. This CDR3 spans 15 amino acids. This CDR3 reads CASSLEGLASETQYF. DNA of the CDR3: TGTGCCAGCAGCTTGGAGGGACTAGCGTCCGAGACCCAGTACTTC.